This T cell receptor beta chain comes out of a study of T-cell memory formation after mild COVID-19. Study-wide findings and caveats: CM and EM subsets held most contracting CD4+ clones; EMRA held CD8+ ones. CD4+ bias marked clones expanding day 15 to 37, unlike balanced contracting clones.

TCRalpha and TCRbeta libraries used 5'RACE with constant-segment primers and UMIs. A single record per CDR3 protein comes from TCRdb applying MiXCR to the 5' RACE reads. The repertoire holds around 200,000 distinct CDR3 sequences, with roughly 17% as singletons. With regard to this clonotype: Its antigen remains unidentified.

CDR3 size: 11 residues. Germline lookup yields CDR1 KGHSH and CDR2 LQKENI. V was clipped by 6 bases and J by 4 bases, with 7 bases between them. The sample was PBMCs or a T cell subset sorted from them (not recorded which). This clonotype was obtained from an adult woman who had mild COVID-19 (a few samples of this study predate the infection). Cell type and time point are not known. The chain combines TRBV18 with TRBJ2-7; D unresolved. CDR3 sequence reads: CASSPEYEQYF. The CDR3 DNA reads as TGTGCCAGCTCTCCAGAGTACGAGCAGTACTTC.